This TCR beta chain came from a study of T cells after yellow fever vaccination. For the study at large: In the case of low-cell-number fractions, SMART-Seq v4 Ultra Low Input was used for preparation.

Findings and limits, study-wide: On re-exposure, the response was weaker but peaked faster, at day 5 versus 15. Subsequent booster samples again held most clones from primary vaccination (96% CD4, about 90% CD8).

A word on this clonotype: Its antigen is as yet unknown.

The CDR3 has 15 residues. The trim removed 4 bases at V and 7 bases at J, leaving 8 bases unmatched. CDR1 is LGHDT and CDR2 is YNNKEL in the germline V gene (reference sequence). TCR cDNA was made by 5'RACE template switching, adding a universal primer site and UMIs. Using its own MiXCR run on the 5' RACE reads, TCRdb lists one record per CDR3 protein. The table has hundreds of thousands of distinct CDR3 sequences, under 25% seen once; the top ten hold around an eighth. The receptor was derived from a man aged 25-40 years who received the YFV17D yellow fever vaccine. This material consisted of PBMCs, taken 15 days after the yellow fever booster vaccination. The V call is TRBV3-1, the J call TRBJ2-1, with 9 bases aligning to TRBD2. CDR3 nucleotides: TGTGCCAGCAGCCCTCGGACTAGCGTGGGGAATGAGCAGTTCTTC. It encodes CASSPRTSVGNEQFF.